The 20 T cell receptor beta chains listed next were all sequenced from one sample in a study of tumor-infiltrating lymphocytes in oesophageal squamous cell carcinoma. MiXCR, run by TCRdb on the PCR reads, gives a single entry per CDR3 protein. The sample gives fewer than 20,000 distinct CDR3 sequences, about 45% of which show up once; roughly 26% is in the top ten. The specimen sequenced was esophageal tumor tissue. Every receptor here comes from a male donor with esophageal squamous cell carcinoma.

In its sample, this clonotype was seen once. DNA of the CDR3: TGTGCCAGCAGCTTAGCAGCGGGGAGCACAGATACGCAGTATTTT. It translates to CASSLAAGSTDTQYF. This sequence joins TRBV7-2 and TRBJ2-3; 7 positions agree with TRBD2. CDR1 is SGHTA and CDR2 is FQGNSA in the germline V gene. This CDR3 has 15 residues. The junction had 0 bases not matched to a gene; V was cut back by 0 bases and J by 0 bases.

The V and J genes are TRBV7-2 and TRBJ2-1, with D hard to call. Trimming removed 5 bases from V and 0 bases from J, with 17 bases in between. This CDR3 spans 17 amino acids. The germline gives CDR1 SGHTA, CDR2 FQGNSA. This CDR3 reads CASSLGTLKSSYNEQFF. As DNA, the CDR3 is TGTGCCAGCAGCCTGGGAACGTTAAAAAGCTCCTACAATGAGCAGTTCTTC.

There are many counts of this clonotype. This rearrangement joins TRBV11-2 to TRBJ2-7, with TRBD1 matching over 8 bases. The CDR3 is made up of 15 amino acids. Trimming took 5 bases from V and 3 from J; bases not matched to a gene: 9. Germline V lookup: CDR1 SGHAT, CDR2 FQNNGV. The CDR3 region has the DNA TGTGCCAGCAGCCCAAGGGACAGGAATTTCTACGAGCAGTACTTC. Its translation is CASSPRDRNFYEQYF.

The chain links TRBV7-6 to TRBJ1-2; 8 bases agree with TRBD1. Germline-derived CDR1 and CDR2 are SGHVS and FNYEAQ. The CDR3 runs to 19 residues. V shed 1 base, J shed 4 bases, and the junction held 17 bases outside the gene matches. The DNA of the CDR3 is TGTGCCAGCAGCTTAGAGCTCGGGGAGACAGGGGCTCTAATCTATGGCTACACCTTC. It translates to CASSLELGETGALIYGYTF.

This clonotype was detected only once. The conserved phenylalanine or tryptophan normally closing the CDR3 is absent here, so this likely arose from a read error. No DNA is shown, since the ends of the CDR3 on it are uncertain; the CDR3 is the one TCRdb lists. The chain recombines TRBV24-1 with TRBJ2-6; TRBD2 was called by the table and not checked on the DNA. Inclusive of both ends, the CDR3 amounts to 8 amino acids. Germline V gene sequence: CDR1 KGHDR, CDR2 SFDVKD. The CDR3 reads CATSDPAA.

For this clonotype: Because it lacks the conserved phenylalanine or tryptophan at the end, this CDR3 is likely a read error. J is TRBJ1-6 and V is TRBV6-6; 8 nucleotides align to TRBD1. V trimming: 7 bases; J trimming: 2 bases; junction bases outside the gene matches: 4. Germline CDR1 MNHNY, CDR2 SVGAGI (reference sequence). This CDR3 is 15 amino acids long. The CDR3 protein is CASNQQGAYNSPLHV. CDR3 DNA: TGTGCCAGCAATCAACAGGGGGCCTATAATTCACCCCTCCACGTT.

Notes on this clonotype: The CDR3 does not close with the conserved phenylalanine or tryptophan, likely indicating a read error. The DNA is left out, because the CDR3 cannot be placed on it with certainty; the CDR3 is given as TCRdb lists it. This chain connects TRBV12-3 or TRBV12-4 to TRBJ2-6; TRBD2, the table's D call, was not compared with the DNA. The CDR3 extends over 19 residues, inclusive of both ends. This chain's CDR3 is CASSFLAGGGSYNEQFFGA.

This chain uses TRBV7-2 with TRBJ2-5, with D uncertain. The DNA end is more similar to TRBJ2-1, so the J call may be wrong. The CDR3 is made up of 18 amino acids. Germline CDR1 and CDR2: SGHTA and FQGNSA. The CDR3 protein is CASSLREQLQDLYNEQFF. CDR3 sequence (DNA): TGTGCCAGCAGCTTACGTGAGCAGCTCCAGGATCTATACAATGAGCAGTTCTTC.

By proportion, this clonotype is large. The chain recombines TRBV7-8 with TRBJ2-1; perhaps TRBD2 as D (5 bases). V lost 1 base to trimming and J lost 1 base, with 11 bases between them. The CDR3 has 16 amino acids. The germline CDR1 and CDR2 sequences are SGHVS and FQNEAQ. DNA for the CDR3: TGTGCCAGCAGCTTAGTGCCTAGCCCTTCCTACAATGAGCAGTTCTTC. Encoded protein: CASSLVPSPSYNEQFF.

This clonotype was observed a handful of times. In this CDR3 the conserved last residue, phenylalanine or tryptophan, is missing, so a read error is likely. The DNA is left out, because the CDR3 cannot be placed on it with certainty; the CDR3 is given as TCRdb lists it. The chain has TRBV7-2 and TRBJ2-5; the table's D call TRBD2 went unverified against the DNA. The germline V gene has CDR1 SGHTA and CDR2 FQGNSA. The CDR3 spans 19 residues, counting both ends. CDR3 sequence reads: CASSLGTRSSGANVLTFGN.

This clonotype has ten or more counts. The rearrangement joins TRBV12-3 or TRBV12-4 to TRBJ2-7; the D is unclear. V was shortened by 3 bases and J by 7 bases, with 25 bases between the two germline ends. This CDR3 has 17 residues. CDR3 nucleotide sequence: TGTGCCAGCAGTTTTGTAGTTGACGTCGGGTTGGGGAATGAGCAGTACTTC. This codes for CASSFVVDVGLGNEQYF.

This clonotype was seen repeatedly, ten times or more. V gene TRBV5-1 combines with J gene TRBJ2-3, with TRBD2 identical over 8 bases. J gave up 0 bases and V 5 bases, and 5 bases lay outside the gene matches. CDR1 and CDR2 from the germline V gene are SGHRS and YFSETQ. This CDR3 spans 15 amino acids. CDR3 loop: CASSRTSFSTDTQYF. The DNA for the CDR3 is TGCGCCAGCAGTCGGACTAGCTTTAGCACAGATACGCAGTATTTT.

This clonotype was seen at least ten times. The genes are TRBV4-1 and TRBJ2-3; 11 bases are shared with TRBD2. Germline V gene data show CDR1 as MGHRA and CDR2 as YSYEKL. The CDR3 contains 17 residues. With 4 bases clipped from V and 2 bases from J, the junction kept 8 bases outside the gene matches. The CDR3 spells CASSPTLAGEFTDTQYF. The CDR3, as DNA: TGCGCCAGCAGCCCGACACTAGCGGGGGAGTTCACAGATACGCAGTATTTT.

About this clonotype itself: Here the CDR3 omits its conserved ending phenylalanine or tryptophan, so a read error is the likely source. Because the CDR3's place on the DNA is in doubt, the DNA is left out and the CDR3 is given as listed by TCRdb. The chain joins TRBV6-6 to TRBJ2-7; TRBD1, the table's D call, lacks a check against the DNA. The V gene's germline CDR1 is MNHNY and CDR2 SVGAGI (reference sequence). The CDR3 sequence runs 17 residues, both termini included. Here the CDR3 reads CASSYVGRQGAGYTFGS.

The chain joins TRBV10-3 to TRBJ2-1; 8 nucleotides line up with TRBD2. There are 14 residues in the CDR3. The V gene's germline CDR1 is ENHRY and CDR2 SYGVKD. V was pared by 3 bases and J by 8 bases, with 6 bases of the junction left unmatched. The DNA for the CDR3 is TGTGCCATCAGTGAATTAGCGGGAACCGATGAGCAGTTCTTC. Translating it yields CAISELAGTDEQFF.

Concerning this clonotype: One end of the junction fails to match germline, which may point to a read error. The rearrangement links TRBV7-2 to TRBJ2-7; D may be TRBD2 (5 bases). The CDR3 spans 16 residues. CDR1 and CDR2 from the germline V gene are SGHTA and FQGNSA. The CDR3 is CANSLLGHGGYNEQYF. DNA for the CDR3: TGTGCCAACAGCTTACTAGGGCACGGCGGGTACAATGAGCAGTACTTC.

At least ten counts were recorded for this clonotype. The chain couples TRBV7-2 to TRBJ2-6; D call uncertain. Trimming removed 5 bases at V and 18 bases at J, with 5 bases between. Germline assignment: CDR1 SGHTA and CDR2 FQGNSA. The CDR3 runs to 8 residues. Here the CDR3 DNA reads TGTGCCAGCAGCCCTGGGACTTTC. It codes for CASSPGTF.

By share of the sample, this clonotype is medium-sized. This chain connects TRBV7-3 to TRBJ2-7; possible D gene TRBD2, 6 bases. V lost 5 bases to trimming and J lost 3 bases, with 11 bases between them. Germline V gene data show CDR1 as SGHTA and CDR2 as FQGTGA. This CDR3 region has 13 residues. The CDR3 sequence is CASSPRRGYEQYF. CDR3 nucleotide sequence: TGTGCCAGCAGCCCTCGGAGGGGCTACGAGCAGTACTTC.

The rearrangement links TRBV6-8 to TRBJ2-4; TRBD2 matches at 7 bases. With the DNA end fitting TRBJ2-5 better, the J assignment may be wrong. This CDR3 contains 14 residues. Germline CDR1 is MNHGY and CDR2 is SAAAGT. The CDR3 loop reads CASLSYKGGKTQYF. For the CDR3, the DNA is TGTGCCAGCCTATCCTATAAGGGAGGGAAGACCCAGTACTTC.

This clonotype was counted at least ten times. A much more abundant neighbour one base away suggests this may be a read error. J is TRBJ2-7 and V is TRBV27; 9 positions match TRBD1. The CDR3 spans 15 residues. The junction had 14 bases not matched to a gene; V was cut back by 7 bases and J by 7 bases. The germline V gene has CDR1 MNHEY and CDR2 SMNVEV (reference sequence). The CDR3 region is CASINRGLYYNEQYF. CDR3 nucleotide sequence: TGTGCCAGCATCAACAGGGGGCTCTACTACAATGAGCAGTACTTC.